Presented here are 26 T cell receptor beta chains from one specimen sequenced in a study of cytomegalovirus exposure and HLA in healthy donors (TCRdb year 2017). The library relied on the immunoSEQ multiplex PCR assay. For the multiplex PCR, a mixture combining 60 forward primers for TCR Vbeta segments and 13 reverse primers for TCR Jbeta segments was used. TCRdb stores this immuneACCESS table with in-frame sequences only. Part of the clones is absent; in the studies checked, under half of the shortfall reflects unresolved V genes, and no reason is known for the rest. The data table for this sample lists 150,000 to 200,000 clones. Around 1.4% of the sample is taken by the ten largest. The sequencing input was PBMCs. The receptors derive from a woman aged 55 to 70 in good health and CMV-seronegative.

The chain links TRBV19 to TRBJ1-5; D remains ambiguous. The CDR3 is 13 residues long. V lost 6 bases and J lost 5, with 11 bases in between. CDR1 and CDR2 (germline): LNHDA, SQIVND (reference sequence). CDR3 sequence reads: CASSGEMDQPQHF. CDR3 coding DNA: TGTGCCAGTAGCGGAGAAATGGATCAGCCCCAGCATTTT.

Of note for this clone: Different DNA sequences within this sample yield the same CDR3. The chain combines TRBV5-1 with TRBJ2-5; TRBD1 is a possible D gene (5 bases). V shed 0 bases and J shed 5 bases, with 5 bases lying between them. CDR1 SGHRS and CDR2 YFSETQ come from the germline V gene. The CDR3 covers 12 residues. The CDR3 protein is CASSLAGETQYF. CDR3 sequence (DNA): TGCGCCAGCAGCTTGGCAGGGGAGACCCAGTACTTC.

The V and J genes are TRBV7-6 and TRBJ2-5; D not resolved. The length of the CDR3 is 13 residues. Per the germline V gene, CDR1 is SGHVS and CDR2 is FNYEAQ. V lost 3 bases to trimming and J lost 5 bases, with 10 bases between them. Written as DNA, the CDR3 is TGTGCCAGCAGCTTCAGTCGGGTGGAGACCCAGTACTTC. It yields the protein CASSFSRVETQYF.

The chain uses TRBV2 and TRBJ1-5, with 7 bases fitting TRBD1. CDR3 size: 14 residues. Germline V CDR1 and CDR2: SNHLY, FYNNEI. J lost 9 bases, V lost 8 bases, and 13 bases had no gene match. CDR3 nucleotides: TGTGCCAGCTCTAGGACAGGACGGGTGGGGCCCCAGCATTTT. It encodes CASSRTGRVGPQHF.

The CDR3 DNA follows: TGTGCCAGCAGCCTCGGGACAGGGGTCCAGCCCCAGCATTTT. Translating gives CASSLGTGVQPQHF. The J gene is TRBJ1-5, the V gene TRBV16, with 10 bases fitting TRBD1. Per the germline V gene, CDR1 is KGHSY and CDR2 is FQNENV. With V trimmed by 4 bases and J by 7 bases, 4 bases remained unmatched. This CDR3 has 14 residues.

The chain links TRBV11-2 to TRBJ2-1, with TRBD1 as a possible D gene (6 bases). The CDR3 extends over 16 amino acids. V lost 2 bases, J lost 3 bases, and 14 bases lay in between. Germline CDR1 reads SGHAT; CDR2 reads FQNNGV. The CDR3 DNA sequence: TGTGCCAGCAGCTTAACAGGGACGGGGCGCTACAATGAGCAGTTCTTC. This sequence encodes CASSLTGTGRYNEQFF.

The chain carries TRBV2 and TRBJ2-7; 8 nucleotides agree with TRBD1. CDR1 SNHLY and CDR2 FYNNEI come from the germline V gene. This CDR3 region has 13 residues. The trim removed 5 bases at V and 2 bases at J, leaving 2 bases unmatched. CDR3 nucleotide sequence: TGTGCCAGCAGTCGGGACAGGCCCTACGAGCAGTACTTC. Its translation: CASSRDRPYEQYF. Full variable domain (rest looked up from reference TRBV2 and TRBJ2-7): EPEVTQTPSHQVTQMGQEVILRCVPISNHLYFYWYRQILGQKVEFLVSFYNNEISEKSEIFDDQFSVERPDGSNFTLKIRSTKLEDSAMYFCASSRDRPYEQYFGPGTRLTVT.

This chain links TRBV14 with TRBJ1-1; perhaps TRBD1 as D (5 bases). V lost 4 bases and J lost 7, with 13 bases in between. Germline V lookup: CDR1 SGHDN, CDR2 FVKESK. This CDR3 region has 13 residues. The CDR3 nucleotides read TGTGCCAGCAGCCCAGGGCTACAGGTTGAAGCTTTCTTT. This codes for CASSPGLQVEAFF.

A remark on this clone: Its ends do not fully match the called genes, so a read error is possible. V and J are TRBV2 and TRBJ2-5, with D perhaps matching TRBD2 (5 bases). The germline CDR1 and CDR2 sequences are SNHLY and FYNNEI. The CDR3 runs 14 residues. CDR3 nucleotide sequence: TGTGCCAGCAGTGAACCAGCGGTGCAAGGGACCCAGTACTTC. This gives the protein CASSEPAVQGTQYF.

The chain combines TRBV29-1 with TRBJ1-2, with a weak D call TRBD1 (5 bases). The germline V gene has CDR1 SQVTM and CDR2 ANQGSEA. This CDR3 has 12 residues. CDR3: CSCGGVSYGYTF. DNA for the CDR3: TGCAGTTGTGGGGGGGTATCCTATGGCTACACCTTC.

This chain uses TRBV6-1 with TRBJ1-5; D gene uncertain. This CDR3 region has 13 residues. Deletions cut 0 bases from V and 6 bases from J, with 6 bases between. CDR1 is MNHNS, CDR2 SASEGT, per germline. CDR3 in amino acids: CASSEARSQPQHF. The DNA of the CDR3 is TGTGCCAGCAGTGAAGCGAGGAGTCAGCCCCAGCATTTT.

The chain combines TRBV7-2 with TRBJ1-1; tentative D call: TRBD1 (6 bases). Germline CDR1 reads SGHTA; CDR2 reads FQGNSA. Trimming left V 5 bases short and J 3 bases short, with 10 bases between. The CDR3 runs 13 residues. The CDR3 DNA sequence: TGTGCCAGCAGCCCAGGACAGCACACTGAAGCTTTCTTT. Translating gives CASSPGQHTEAFF.

The CDR3 coding sequence is TGTGCCAGCACCTCTACGACTACCAAAAACATTCAGTACTTC. It encodes CASTSTTTKNIQYF. The chain uses TRBV2 and TRBJ2-4, with D tentatively TRBD2 (5 bases). CDR1 is SNHLY and CDR2 is FYNNEI in the germline V gene. V was trimmed by 7 bases and J by 2 bases, leaving 12 bases between them. The CDR3 is 14 residues long.

This chain connects TRBV13 to TRBJ2-5; 8 nucleotides align to TRBD1. The CDR3 is 16 amino acids. Germline CDR1 reads PRHDT; CDR2 reads FYEKMQ (reference sequence). J gave up 1 base and V 5 bases, and 9 bases lay outside the gene matches. CDR3 nucleotide sequence: TGTGCCAGCAGCCTTTGGCGAGGACAGGGCCAAGAGACCCAGTACTTC. As protein: CASSLWRGQGQETQYF.

The CDR3 DNA is TGTGCCTGGACCGCGGCTAGCGGGAGCCCTTACGAGCAGTACTTC. Its translation is CAWTAASGSPYEQYF. V is TRBV30 and J is TRBJ2-7; 10 bases agree with TRBD2. V lost 4 bases and J lost 4; bases outside the gene matches: 10. The CDR3 is 15 amino acids. Germline assignment: CDR1 GTSNPN and CDR2 SVGIG (reference sequence).

The rearrangement joins TRBV29-1 to TRBJ1-2, with 11 bases matching TRBD1. The CDR3 runs to 15 residues. Germline lookup yields CDR1 SQVTM and CDR2 ANQGSEA. The J segment lost 4 bases and the V segment lost 0 bases, leaving 4 bases of the junction unmatched. The CDR3, as DNA: TGCAGCGTTGAAGAGGGGACAGGGGGTGGCTATGGCTACACCTTC. Translated: CSVEEGTGGGYGYTF.

The CDR3 protein is CASSKLTRGPSGNTIYF. DNA for the CDR3: TGTGCCAGTAGTAAACTAACTCGAGGTCCCTCTGGAAACACCATATATTTT. The chain couples TRBV19 to TRBJ1-3; D remains unclear. From germline, CDR1 is LNHDA and CDR2 SQIVND (reference sequence). V dropped 4 bases and J dropped 0 bases, with 16 bases sitting between them. This CDR3 is built from 17 residues.

This rearrangement joins TRBV7-2 to TRBJ2-1; 7 bases agree with TRBD2. V was clipped by 5 bases and J by 4 bases; unmatched bases: 5. The CDR3 covers 14 residues. Looked up from germline, CDR1 is SGHTA and CDR2 is FQGNSA. This chain's CDR3 is CASSPREEYNEQFF. DNA for the CDR3: TGTGCCAGCAGCCCCCGGGAGGAATACAATGAGCAGTTCTTC.

In the case of this clone: Different DNA sequences within this sample yield the same CDR3. The J gene is TRBJ2-3, the V gene TRBV5-4, with D uncertain. The CDR3 runs 13 residues. The germline V gene encodes CDR1 SGHNT and CDR2 YYREEE (reference sequence). V lost 4 bases to trimming and J lost 1 base, with 7 bases between them. The CDR3 spells CASSLGGTDTQYF. Written as DNA, the CDR3 is TGTGCCAGCAGCCTAGGAGGCACAGATACGCAGTATTTT.

The chain links TRBV29-1 to TRBJ1-3; D not certain. This CDR3 has 11 amino acids. Trimming removed 7 bases at V and 0 bases at J, with 4 bases between. Germline CDR1 SQVTM, CDR2 ANQGSEA. In nucleotides, the CDR3 is TGCAGCGCCAACTCTGGAAACACCATATATTTT. This gives the protein CSANSGNTIYF.

The chain couples TRBV5-1 to TRBJ1-1; D uncertain. Germline V lookup: CDR1 SGHRS, CDR2 YFSETQ. The V gene lost 0 bases and the J gene lost 0 bases, with 6 bases spanning the gap. The CDR3 spans 14 residues. The chain's CDR3 is CASSLDGLNTEAFF. In DNA, the CDR3 is TGCGCCAGCAGCTTGGACGGGTTGAACACTGAAGCTTTCTTT.

The rearrangement links TRBV7-2 to TRBJ2-5; the D gene is possibly TRBD1 (5 bases). The CDR3 has 14 residues. The ends were cut back, 5 bases at V and 1 base at J, with 11 bases in the middle. CDR1 and CDR2 (germline): SGHTA, FQGNSA. Here the CDR3 reads CASSPRQLQETQYF. The CDR3 DNA is TGTGCCAGCAGCCCTAGACAGCTCCAAGAGACCCAGTACTTC.

This chain connects TRBV9 to TRBJ2-2; TRBD2 aligns across 10 bases. The CDR3 runs to 14 residues. Unmatched junction bases numbered 2, after V lost 4 bases and J lost 5 bases. The germline gives CDR1 SGDLS, CDR2 YYNGEE. CDR3 nucleotide sequence: TGTGCCAGCAGCCTACTAGCGGGGACCGGGGAGCTGTTTTTT. It yields the protein CASSLLAGTGELFF.

V and J are TRBV4-2 and TRBJ1-2, with TRBD1 as a possible D gene (5 bases). Per germline, CDR1 LGHNA and CDR2 YNFKEQ. This CDR3 comprises 14 residues. Trimming left V 1 base short and J 6 bases short, with 12 bases between. DNA of the CDR3: TGTGCCAGCAGCCAAGGGGGGAGGGTAAATGGCTACACCTTC. This translates into CASSQGGRVNGYTF.

Regarding this clone: The same CDR3 can be traced to other DNA sequences in this sample. This chain joins TRBV4-1 and TRBJ2-1; D remains ambiguous. Trimming removed 1 base at V and 6 bases at J, with 4 bases between. This CDR3 has 12 amino acids. CDR1 and CDR2 from the germline V gene are MGHRA and YSYEKL. The CDR3 DNA follows: TGCGCCAGCAGCCAAGCTCTCAATGAGCAGTTCTTC. Translated, it gives CASSQALNEQFF.

V is TRBV30 and J is TRBJ2-7; 9 nucleotides agree with TRBD1. CDR3 length: 15 amino acids. The V segment lost 3 bases and the J segment 3 bases; nucleotides outside the gene matches: 9. Germline CDR1 and CDR2: GTSNPN and SVGIG (reference sequence). The CDR3 reads CAWSAPQDRGYEQYF. The CDR3 DNA sequence: TGTGCCTGGAGCGCCCCCCAGGACAGGGGCTACGAGCAGTACTTC.